Listed here are 3 T cell receptor beta chains from one sample, sequenced in a study of PD-1 blockade in mismatch repair-deficient tumors (dated by TCRdb to 2015 to 2018). The library was prepared using the immunoSEQ multiplex PCR assay. This is the immuneACCESS table as TCRdb keeps it, with only in-frame sequences that have V and J called. A part of the clones is gone; compared with another copy, unresolved V genes explain less than half, and the rest is unexplained. The sample data list roughly 80,000 clones, and over 70% of these were observed just once. Roughly 2.5% of the sample rests with the top ten. The sample's time point label, in plain terms: peripheral blood 12 weeks after first pembrolizumab dose. This material consisted of peripheral blood, taken 12 weeks after starting pembrolizumab. The receptors derive from an adult with mismatch repair-deficient cancer.

This clone was seen more than once but under ten times. V and J are TRBV2 and TRBJ2-3; D call uncertain. Trimming removed 7 bases at V and 2 bases at J, with 7 bases between. Per the germline V gene, CDR1 is SNHLY and CDR2 is FYNNEI. CDR3 length: 12 amino acids. The CDR3 DNA sequence: TGTGCCAGCAAAGACCACACAGATACGCAGTATTTT. Translated: CASKDHTDTQYF.

This chain uses TRBV5-1 with TRBJ1-5; 7 bases line up with TRBD1. Germline CDR1 reads SGHRS; CDR2 reads YFSETQ. The CDR3 is 17 amino acids. Trimming cost V 4 bases and J 2 bases; bases outside gene matches: 12. CDR3 sequence reads: CASSPTGDWGGNQPQHF. The CDR3, as DNA: TGCGCCAGCAGCCCTACAGGGGATTGGGGTGGCAATCAGCCCCAGCATTTT.

As for this clone: This same CDR3 is encoded by further DNA sequences in the sample. This rearrangement joins TRBV7-3 to TRBJ2-5; D gene uncertain. This CDR3 region has 13 residues. Trimming removed 0 bases at V and 3 bases at J, with 5 bases between. Germline V CDR1 and CDR2: SGHTA, FQGTGA. CDR3 sequence reads: CASSLTREETQYF. Written as DNA, the CDR3 is TGTGCCAGCAGCTTAACTAGGGAAGAGACCCAGTACTTC. Complete variable domain (other parts from reference TRBV7-3 and TRBJ2-5): GAGVSQTPSNKVTEKGKYVELRCDPISGHTALYWYRQSLGQGPEFLIYFQGTGAADDSGLPNDRFFAVRPEGSVSTLKIQRTERGDSAVYLCASSLTREETQYFGPGTRLLVL.